The clone carrying this TCR beta chain has a handful of counts. The target antigen is unknown. Quantitative molecular-barcoded 5'-RACE generated the TCR beta libraries. A single record per CDR3 protein comes from TCRdb applying MiXCR to the 5' RACE reads. The sample holds some 250,000 distinct CDR3 sequences, more than 20% seen once. This sample was included in a study of CD8 T cells in ankylosing spondylitis. The study, taken as a whole, reports: Matched ankylosing spondylitis synovial fluid reportedly showed significant enrichment of disease-linked clones.

Germline V CDR1 and CDR2: DFQATT, SNEGSKA (reference sequence). Trimming removed 3 bases from V and 2 bases from J, with 11 bases in between. CDR3 size: 14 residues. The sample consisted of blood, either unsorted or a sorted T cell fraction (not recorded which). This receptor was obtained from a male donor with ankylosing spondylitis or in good health (not recorded which). The chain employs TRBV20-1 and TRBJ1-3; unclear D gene. The CDR3 protein is CSASPKIAGNTIYF. The CDR3 DNA reads as TGCAGTGCTAGTCCTAAAATCGCTGGAAACACCATATATTTT.